This T cell receptor beta chain came from a study of blood T cell repertoires in COVID-19. Study-level background: Sample material is recorded as cDNA or gDNA derived from T cells, B-cell-depleted T cells, or PBMCs.

Participant reports of clinical history set cohort assignment. It was within 2 weeks before study entry that exposed participants met a COVID-19 case. The data were produced by immunoSEQ multiplex PCR, yet TCRdb's version contains in-frame clones alone and is incomplete. The sample has almost 350,000 clones, about 90% seen once. Germline V CDR1 and CDR2: MRHNA, SNTAGT. After removal of 6 bases from V and 2 bases from J, the junction contained 8 bases not matched to a gene. The CDR3 is 16 residues long. The source of this sequence is a woman aged 30 to 39 who had been exposed to COVID-19. The V gene is TRBV6-4, the J gene TRBJ2-3; 10 bases line up with TRBD2. The specimen sequenced was PBMCs or T cells enriched from blood (not recorded which). This CDR3 reads CASSPLAGAITDTQYF. CDR3 DNA: TGTGCCAGCAGCCCCCTAGCGGGAGCGATCACAGATACGCAGTATTTT.